A single T cell receptor (beta chain) is shown here with its context. This receptor's antigen is unknown. No per-base quality is available; no much larger clone lies one base away. These data belong to a study of blood T cells in healthy people across ages (dated by TCRdb to between 2014 and 2017). In the study overall: In model experiments, template switching captured roughly one uniquely barcoded TCR beta cDNA molecule for every two T cells. Age-related changes in TCR beta repertoire diversity were measured in the study by deep sequencing normalized with unique cDNA molecular identifiers. Four age groups were formed from the donors: young (average about 17 years), middle-aged (less than 40), aged (roughly 59) and long-lived (82). To avoid experimental bias, donors of different ages were spread randomly across the sequencing lanes. The study analyzed two additional independent replicas of 1 million unique cDNA reads from the same blood draw for two donors, one aged 18 to 29 and one aged 80 or older.

The research as a whole found: Estimates of total diversity based on one million sequenced T cells were regarded as lower bounds and as underestimates. Conclusive comparison of naive and antigen-experienced compartments was prevented by the profiling of bulk unsorted PBMCs. Compared with the aged group, more naive CD4+ T cells, fewer expanded clones and increased TCR diversity were shown by the long-lived group, suggesting age selection. The CMV infection status of donors was not known, potentially confounding age-related changes in expanded clonotypes. Observed TCR beta diversity per million T cells fell roughly linearly with age, and a significant reduction was already apparent by age roughly 40. Observed TCR beta diversity correlated strongly with the percentage of naive T cells measured by flow cytometry.

Libraries were built with 5' RACE. TCRdb names Illumina HiSeq 2500 as the instrument used. A second 7 to 11 cycle PCR used a sample-barcoded 5' primer and a J-beta primer mix. A unique molecular identifier was introduced onto each TCR beta cDNA molecule by a template-switch 5' adaptor carrying 12 random nucleotides. At least 2.5 million CDR3-containing paired-end reads were obtained from each sample. The Mint cDNA synthesis kit, primed by a TRBC-specific oligonucleotide, was used to synthesize first-strand cDNA from all RNA. Following uracil-DNA glycosylase treatment, a first 18-cycle PCR with universal primers M1SS and BC2_uni_R was performed on all cDNA. Per the authors' processing: Normalization of each sample was performed by random selection of 1 million high-quality reads, each carrying a distinct molecular identifier. Instead of being binned into consensus sequences, reads with shared molecular identifiers were discarded. MiTCR, run with a Q25 quality threshold and the strictest error-elimination algorithm, handled CDR3 identification, clonotype clustering and error correction. Lower-bound total TCR beta diversity was estimated with a nonparametric unseen species model using Euler transformation. TCRdb took the public reads, trimmed them with fastp at Q25, ran MiXCR for clone calling and kept in-frame beta chains. Under each unique CDR3 protein, matching rows form one entry showing the most common genes and DNA. The V and J calls follow TCRdb's processing rather than the paper's. In this sample the table shows 700,000 to 950,000 distinct CDR3 sequences, 55% to 70% of which occur a single time. 20% to 25% of the sample goes to the ten largest clones.

According to the germline V gene (reference sequence), CDR1 reads SEHNR and CDR2 reads FQNEAQ. The CDR3 has 15 amino acids, counting the end cysteine and phenylalanine. Left in the record is the CDR3 DNA by itself, 45 bases read in frame from the first base. The 39 donors, aged 6 to 90 years, were systemically healthy Caucasian individuals from Russia. Each donor gave about 9.2 milliliters of peripheral blood, drawn into EDTA-treated Vacutainer tubes. Ficoll-Paque density-gradient centrifugation was used to isolate PBMCs, with at least 7 million obtained per sample. Trizol reagent was used to extract total RNA from the PBMCs, yielding at least 5.5 micrograms per sample. Naive CD45RAhigh/CD27high T cell percentages were measured by flow cytometry on a PBMC aliquot from every donor.

The V and J segments used are TRBV7-9 and TRBJ2-1; TRBD2 matches 10 bases in the middle. The DNA end is a closer match to TRBJ2-7, so the J assignment may be wrong. The material sequenced was blood. This clonotype originated in a man under 40 in good health. This receptor has the CDR3 CASSGGTSVYYEQYF. The nucleotides are TGTGCCAGCAGCGGCGGGACTAGCGTCTACTACGAGCAGTACTTC.